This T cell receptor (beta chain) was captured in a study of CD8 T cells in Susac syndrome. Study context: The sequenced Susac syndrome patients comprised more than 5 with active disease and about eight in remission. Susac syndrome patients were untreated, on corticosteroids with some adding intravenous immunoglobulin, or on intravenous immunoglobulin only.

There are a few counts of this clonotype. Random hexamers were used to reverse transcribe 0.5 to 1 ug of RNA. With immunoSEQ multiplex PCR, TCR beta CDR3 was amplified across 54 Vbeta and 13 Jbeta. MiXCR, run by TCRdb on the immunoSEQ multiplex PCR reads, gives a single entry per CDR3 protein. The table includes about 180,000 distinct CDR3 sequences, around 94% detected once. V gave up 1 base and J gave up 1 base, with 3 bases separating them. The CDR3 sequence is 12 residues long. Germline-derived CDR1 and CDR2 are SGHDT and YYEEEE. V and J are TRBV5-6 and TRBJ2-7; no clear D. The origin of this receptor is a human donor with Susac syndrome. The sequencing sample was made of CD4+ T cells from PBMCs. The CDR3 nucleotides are TGTGCCAGCAGCTTGTGGTCCTACGAGCAGTACTTC. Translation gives CASSLWSYEQYF.